This T cell receptor beta chain was documented in a study of early T cells in non-severe SARS-CoV-2 infection. Trimming stripped 0 bases from V and 1 base from J, with 8 bases between. Germline V gene sequence: CDR1 LGHNA, CDR2 YSLEER. The CDR3 contains 15 residues. From the 5' RACE reads, TCRdb called clonotypes with MiXCR, one entry per CDR3 protein. The sample has about 26,000 distinct CDR3 sequences; less than 6.5% are singletons. Sequencing input: whole blood. This TCR came from an adult who was a healthcare worker with PCR-confirmed SARS-CoV-2 infection or an uninfected control (not recorded which). The chain recombines TRBV4-3 with TRBJ2-3; D is unresolved. The CDR3 DNA follows: TGCGCCAGCAGCCAAGATCACACGGGCACAGATACGCAGTATTTT. Protein sequence: CASSQDHTGTDTQYF.